This T cell receptor (beta chain) was recorded in a study of cytomegalovirus exposure and HLA in healthy donors. Study-level findings and limits: Later analysis identified 15,000 to 20,000 TCR beta sequences associated with HLA alleles, using a false discovery rate threshold of 0.05.

Details on this clone: The antigen is not known.

PCR was performed using 60 Vbeta and 13 Jbeta primers. Only in-frame clones appear in the TCRdb table, and some are missing; sequencing was by immunoSEQ multiplex PCR. The data contain some 66,000 clones, roughly 73% of them singletons. CDR3 length: 12 amino acids. Germline V gene lookup returns CDR1 SGHAT and CDR2 FQNNGV. This clonotype originated in a man aged 40-50 years in good health and CMV-seronegative. The sample was PBMCs. J is TRBJ2-5 and V is TRBV11-2, with D unclear. The end of the DNA fits TRBJ2-7 better, so the J call may be wrong. The CDR3 loop reads CASSLQDYEQYF. The DNA for the CDR3 is TGTGCCAGCAGCTTACAGGACTACGAGCAGTACTTC.